Below, 2 T cell receptor beta chains from the same sample are listed, as sequenced in a study of radiotherapy plus CTLA-4 blockade in lung cancer. Generated by immunoSEQ multiplex PCR, the TCRdb table keeps only in-frame clones and is missing some. This sample carries tens of thousands of clones, over 65% of them seen once, and the ten largest clones take roughly 4%. Material: peripheral blood, obtained from a patient treated with radiotherapy plus ipilimumab. The receptors were gathered from a human donor with non-small cell lung cancer who had a partial response to radiotherapy plus ipilimumab.

This chain uses TRBV5-1 with TRBJ2-5; TRBD1 aligns across 8 bases. Trimming at V came to 3 bases and at J to 5 bases, leaving 9 bases not matched to a gene. The germline V gene has CDR1 SGHRS and CDR2 YFSETQ. The CDR3 is made up of 15 amino acids. CDR3 nucleotides: TGCGCCAGCAGCTATTACAGGGGGACCCATGAGACCCAGTACTTC. Protein: CASSYYRGTHETQYF.

V usage is TRBV5-1 and J usage is TRBJ1-4, with 8 nucleotides matching TRBD1. Germline V gene data show CDR1 as SGHRS and CDR2 as YFSETQ. The ends lost 3 bases at V and 0 bases at J; junction bases unmatched: 1. This CDR3 region has 15 residues. The CDR3 region is CASSSQGATNEKLFF. As DNA, the CDR3 is TGCGCCAGCAGCTCACAGGGGGCAACTAATGAAAAACTGTTTTTT.